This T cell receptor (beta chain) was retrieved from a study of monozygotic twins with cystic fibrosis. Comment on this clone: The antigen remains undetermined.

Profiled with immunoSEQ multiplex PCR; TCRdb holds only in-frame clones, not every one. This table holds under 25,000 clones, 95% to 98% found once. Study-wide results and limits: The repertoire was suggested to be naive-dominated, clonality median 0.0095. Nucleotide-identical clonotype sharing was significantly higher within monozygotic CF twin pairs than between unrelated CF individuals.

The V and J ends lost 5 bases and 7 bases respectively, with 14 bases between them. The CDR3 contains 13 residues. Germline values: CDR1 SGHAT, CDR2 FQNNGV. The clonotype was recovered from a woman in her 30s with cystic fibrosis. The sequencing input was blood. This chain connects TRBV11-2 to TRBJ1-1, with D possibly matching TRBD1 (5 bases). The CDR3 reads CASSQTYDSEAFF. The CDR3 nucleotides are TGTGCCAGCAGCCAAACCTATGACAGTGAAGCTTTCTTT.